A single T cell receptor (beta chain) is shown here with its context. This sample was included in a study of PD-1 blockade in classical Hodgkin lymphoma. The wider study: Patients were given intravenous nivolumab, 3 mg/kg, every 2 weeks.

TCRdb's copy holds only in-frame clones and misses some; the assay was immunoSEQ multiplex PCR. The sample includes roughly 56,000 clones, approximately 90% of them seen just once. Each of the patients experienced relapse following autologous stem cell transplantation, and their brentuximab vedotin exposure differed. This TCR derives from a human donor with classical Hodgkin lymphoma. Sequenced here: peripheral blood mononuclear cells (PBMCs), sampled before the second cycle of nivolumab.

CDR3 protein: CASSPSSQETQYF. For the CDR3, the DNA is TGCGCCAGCAGTCCCAGCAGCCAAGAGACCCAGTACTTC. V is TRBV5-1 and J is TRBJ2-5; unclear D gene. CDR1 is SGHRS, CDR2 YFSETQ, per germline. Between the trimmed V and J ends, which lost 5 bases and 1 base, there was a span of 9 bases. The CDR3 is 13 residues long.